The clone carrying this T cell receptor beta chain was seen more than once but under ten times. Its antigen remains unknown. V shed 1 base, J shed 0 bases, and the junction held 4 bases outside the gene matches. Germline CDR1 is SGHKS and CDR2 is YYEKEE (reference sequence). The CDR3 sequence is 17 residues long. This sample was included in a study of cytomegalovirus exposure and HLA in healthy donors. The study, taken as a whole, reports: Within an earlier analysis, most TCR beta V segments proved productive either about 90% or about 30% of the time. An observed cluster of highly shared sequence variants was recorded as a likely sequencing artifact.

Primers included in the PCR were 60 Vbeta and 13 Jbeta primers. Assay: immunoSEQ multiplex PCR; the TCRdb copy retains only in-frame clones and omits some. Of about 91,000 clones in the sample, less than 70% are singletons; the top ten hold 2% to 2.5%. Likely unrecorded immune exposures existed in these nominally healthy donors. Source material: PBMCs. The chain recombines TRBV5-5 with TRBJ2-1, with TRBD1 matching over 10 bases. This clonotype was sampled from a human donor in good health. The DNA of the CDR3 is TGTGCCAGCAGCTTGAGACAGGGGGCTAGCTCCTACAATGAGCAGTTCTTC. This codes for CASSLRQGASSYNEQFF.